Below, 16 T cell receptor beta chains from the same sample are listed, as sequenced in a study of T cell repertoires in cytomegalovirus infection. The antigens of these receptors remain unknown. TCRdb re-analysed the reads in MiXCR, keeping a single row per CDR3 protein. This table holds about 340,000 distinct CDR3 sequences, about 28% found once. The source material was cultured PBMCs, sampled from culture after CMV antigen stimulation. Receptors were obtained from a human donor in good health (CMV status not recorded). Some clones in this sample may be carry-over from other donors' samples.

The rearrangement joins TRBV7-6 to TRBJ1-2; the D gene is possibly TRBD1 (6 bases). This CDR3 comprises 16 residues. V was cut by 1 base and J by 4 bases, with 16 bases left in between. CDR1 is SGHVS and CDR2 is FNYEAQ in the germline V gene. In DNA form, the CDR3 reads TGTGCCAGCAGCTTAGATAGGACAGAGAACTTCTATGGCTACACCTTC. This codes for CASSLDRTENFYGYTF.

In nucleotides, the CDR3 is TGTGCCAGCAGTGTACTAGCGGGAGAATTAGATACGCAGTATTTT. It is translated as CASSVLAGELDTQYF. The chain joins TRBV9 to TRBJ2-3, with 11 positions matching TRBD2. Per the germline V gene, CDR1 is SGDLS and CDR2 is YYNGEE. This CDR3 has 15 residues. Germline trimming cut 5 bases from V and 5 bases from J; bases unmatched to any gene: 7.

The V and J genes are TRBV18 and TRBJ1-4, with D maybe TRBD1 (5 bases). In germline, CDR1 is KGHSH, CDR2 LQKENI. The length of the CDR3 is 17 residues. Trimming took 2 bases from V and 1 from J, leaving 14 bases between them. The CDR3 reads CASSPYGGTETNEKLFF. For the CDR3, the DNA is TGTGCCAGCTCACCATACGGGGGGACCGAAACTAATGAAAAACTGTTTTTT. The entire variable domain, with the rest obtained from reference TRBV18 and TRBJ1-4, is as follows: NAGVMQNPRHLVRRRGQEARLRCSPMKGHSHVYWYRQLPEEGLKFMVYLQKENIIDESGMPKERFSAEFPKEGPSILRIQQVVRGDSAAYFCASSPYGGTETNEKLFFGSGTQLSVL.

This clonotype was seen at least ten times. CDR3 protein: CASSGLMWNYGYTF. CDR3 DNA sequence: TGTGCCAGCAGCGGGTTAATGTGGAACTATGGCTACACCTTC. The genes are TRBV7-2 and TRBJ1-2; D not certain. Germline V gives CDR1 SGHTA, CDR2 FQGNSA. This CDR3 is built from 14 residues. The ends were cut back, 5 bases at V and 2 bases at J, with 12 bases in the middle. Full variable domain (remainder filled in from reference TRBV7-2 and TRBJ1-2): GAGVSQSPSNKVTEKGKDVELRCDPISGHTALYWYRQSLGQGLEFLIYFQGNSAPDKSGLPSDRFSAERTGGSVSTLTIQRTQQEDSAVYLCASSGLMWNYGYTFGSGTRLTVV.

This clonotype showed up many times. CDR3 coding DNA: TGTGCCAGCAGCTTAGCGAAGGGAAATGAGCAGTTCTTC. Translating it yields CASSLAKGNEQFF. The rearrangement links TRBV7-2 to TRBJ2-1; D not certain. This CDR3 has 13 amino acids. Germline loops: CDR1 SGHTA, CDR2 FQGNSA. The ends were cut back, 0 bases at V and 7 bases at J, with 7 bases in the middle.

This clonotype came up many times. CDR3 nucleotide sequence: TGTGCCAGCAGGGCAGGGACTACCCGCGACTACGAGCAGTACTTC. Protein sequence: CASRAGTTRDYEQYF. The rearrangement joins TRBV7-8 to TRBJ2-7; 7 bases align to TRBD2. Germline CDR1 is SGHVS and CDR2 is FQNEAQ. The ends lost 6 bases at V and 3 bases at J; junction bases unmatched: 11. CDR3 size: 15 residues.

There are many counts of this clonotype. The chain has TRBV7-3 and TRBJ2-3; TRBD2 aligns across 13 bases. Per the germline V gene, CDR1 is SGHTA and CDR2 is FQGTGA. Losses at the gene ends were 2 bases for V and 4 bases for J; bases not matched to a gene: 3. The CDR3 is made up of 16 amino acids. CDR3 DNA sequence: TGTGCCAGCAGCTTACTCGGACTAGCGGGGGCAGATACGCAGTATTTT. Amino acids: CASSLLGLAGADTQYF.

This clonotype has just a few counts. This chain connects TRBV12-3 or TRBV12-4 to TRBJ2-7; 11 nucleotides line up with TRBD2. The CDR3 has 15 residues. The V gene end was trimmed by 7 bases and the J gene end by 3 bases; junction bases not matched to a gene: 8. The CDR3 DNA sequence: TGTGCCAGCACCGCCGGACTAGCGGGCCTCTACGAGCAGTACTTC. Amino acid sequence: CASTAGLAGLYEQYF.

This clonotype has a handful of counts. Here the CDR3 reads CASSPVGRKNTGELFF. DNA of the CDR3: TGTGCCAGCAGCCCCGTAGGGAGGAAGAACACCGGGGAGCTGTTTTTT. The V gene is TRBV28, the J gene TRBJ2-2, with D tentatively TRBD2 (6 bases). CDR3 size: 16 residues. Germline V gives CDR1 MDHEN, CDR2 SYDVKM. Trimming pared 6 bases from V and 1 base from J, leaving 15 bases between.

This clonotype was seen a handful of times. The chain is built from TRBV7-2 and TRBJ2-7; possible D gene TRBD1, 5 bases. CDR1 SGHTA and CDR2 FQGNSA come from the germline V gene. The CDR3 sequence is 14 residues long. V lost 1 base and J lost 4, with 11 bases in between. As DNA, the CDR3 is TGTGCCAGCAGCTTAGGAACAGGCCTTTACGAGCAGTACTTC. Its translation: CASSLGTGLYEQYF.

This clonotype appeared many times. The genes are TRBV7-6 and TRBJ2-1; 7 bases are shared with TRBD2. CDR1 and CDR2 (germline): SGHVS, FNYEAQ. The CDR3 extends over 14 amino acids. V lost 3 bases and J lost 5; bases outside the gene matches: 4. As DNA, the CDR3 is TGTGCCAGCAGCTTGTCCGGGAGGAACAATGAGCAGTTCTTC. Its translation is CASSLSGRNNEQFF.

The rearrangement uses TRBV7-3 and TRBJ1-1, with D possibly TRBD1 on 6 matching bases. Germline CDR1 is SGHTA and CDR2 is FQGTGA. The CDR3 is 14 residues long. V lost 7 bases and J 4 bases, leaving 16 bases between the germline ends. CDR3 coding DNA: TGTGCCAGCACCCCGGACAGTCGTCCCACTGAAGCTTTCTTT. Protein: CASTPDSRPTEAFF.

V usage is TRBV10-3 and J usage is TRBJ1-6, with D hard to call. The germline V gene has CDR1 ENHRY and CDR2 SYGVKD. The V and J ends lost 3 bases and 0 bases respectively, with 6 bases between them. The CDR3 totals 15 residues. The CDR3 region has the DNA TGTGCCATCAGTGATGAGGTCTCCTATAATTCACCCCTCCACTTT. Protein sequence: CAISDEVSYNSPLHF.

This rearrangement joins TRBV5-5 to TRBJ2-5; 7 bases are shared with TRBD2. The length of the CDR3 is 15 residues. CDR1 and CDR2 from the germline V gene are SGHKS and YYEKEE (reference sequence). Trimming took 0 bases from V and 5 from J; bases not matched to a gene: 7. The CDR3 is CASSLEGLESETQYF. Written as DNA, the CDR3 is TGTGCCAGCAGCTTGGAAGGACTAGAGTCCGAGACCCAGTACTTC.

Only a few counts were recorded for this clonotype. The V and J genes are TRBV6-1 and TRBJ2-7; TRBD1 or TRBD2 may be the D gene (5 bases each). The V end lost 4 bases, the J end lost 2 bases, and 15 bases lay between the germline ends. The CDR3 runs to 15 residues. Germline V gene sequence: CDR1 MNHNS, CDR2 SASEGT. This CDR3 reads CASSGTGTDPYEQYF. CDR3 nucleotides: TGTGCCAGCAGTGGAACCGGGACCGATCCCTACGAGCAGTACTTC.

This chain links TRBV9 with TRBJ1-5; no definite D call. Germline V CDR1 and CDR2: SGDLS, YYNGEE. The V and J ends lost 0 bases and 6 bases respectively, with 7 bases between them. The CDR3 has 13 amino acids. The CDR3 loop is CASSVGGPQPQHF. CDR3 DNA: TGTGCCAGCAGCGTAGGGGGTCCTCAGCCCCAGCATTTT.